This T cell receptor (beta chain) was identified during a study of blood T cells in healthy people across ages. Study-wide results and caveats: Age brought a roughly linear fall in TCR beta diversity measured per million T cells. It was held that the diversity estimates obtained from one million T cells were underestimates.

Germline V CDR1 and CDR2: SQVTM, ANQGSEA. Deletions cut 3 bases from V and 2 bases from J, with 11 bases between. This CDR3 is 13 amino acids long. The amount of total RNA extracted per sample was at least 6 micrograms. The authors ran a second PCR of roughly 6 to 12 cycles using a sample-barcoded 5' primer and a J-beta primer mix. The template-switch adaptor was a 5' adaptor with 12 random nucleotides. It tagged each cDNA molecule. TCRdb called the 5' RACE reads again in MiXCR, with one record for every CDR3 protein. The sample consists of about 970,000 distinct CDR3 sequences, 51% of them appearing once. This clonotype was counted a few times. What it binds is not known.

What was sequenced was blood. V usage is TRBV29-1 and J usage is TRBJ2-7; no definite D call. This receptor was obtained from a woman aged 60-75 years in good health. The CDR3 DNA sequence: TGCAGCGTTGATCTCGGAGAAGCCTACGAGCAGTACTTC. It yields the protein CSVDLGEAYEQYF.